This T cell receptor beta chain was found in a study of shared T cell receptors in the human thymus. Clones were read by immunoSEQ multiplex PCR, and TCRdb kept only the in-frame ones, dropping some. The sample shows over 650,000 clones, about 89% of them seen only once. The length of the CDR3 is 15 residues. V lost 5 bases and J 6 bases, leaving 14 bases between the germline ends. Germline-derived CDR1 and CDR2 are MNHEY and SVGAGI. The sample was also reused in another study, on human thymus T cells. This second study says: Resections that were taken during corrective heart surgery supplied the thymus tissue.

What was sequenced was thymocytes. This clonotype was sampled from a boy younger than two with a congenital heart defect. This sequence joins TRBV6-5 and TRBJ1-6; weak D call: TRBD1 (6 bases). This CDR3 is CASSRPGHLNSPLHF. CDR3 coding DNA: TGTGCCAGCAGTCGACCGGGACACCTTAATTCACCCCTCCACTTT.